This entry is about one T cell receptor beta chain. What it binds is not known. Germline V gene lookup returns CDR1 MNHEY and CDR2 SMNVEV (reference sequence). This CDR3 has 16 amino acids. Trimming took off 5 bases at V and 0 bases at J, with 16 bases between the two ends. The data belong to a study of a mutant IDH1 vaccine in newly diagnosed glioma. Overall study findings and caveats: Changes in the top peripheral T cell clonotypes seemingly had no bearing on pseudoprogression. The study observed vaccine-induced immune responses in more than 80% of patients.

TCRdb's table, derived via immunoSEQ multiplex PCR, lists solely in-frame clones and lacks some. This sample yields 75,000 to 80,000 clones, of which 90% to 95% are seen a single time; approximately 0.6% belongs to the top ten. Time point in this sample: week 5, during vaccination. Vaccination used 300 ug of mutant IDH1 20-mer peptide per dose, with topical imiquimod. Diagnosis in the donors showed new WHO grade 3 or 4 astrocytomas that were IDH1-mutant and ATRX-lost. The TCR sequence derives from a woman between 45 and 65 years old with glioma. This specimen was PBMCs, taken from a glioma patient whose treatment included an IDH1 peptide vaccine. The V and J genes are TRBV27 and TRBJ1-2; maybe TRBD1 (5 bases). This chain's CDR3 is CASSILQGGSNYGYTF. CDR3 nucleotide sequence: TGTGCCAGCAGTATTTTGCAGGGAGGGTCTAACTATGGCTACACCTTC.